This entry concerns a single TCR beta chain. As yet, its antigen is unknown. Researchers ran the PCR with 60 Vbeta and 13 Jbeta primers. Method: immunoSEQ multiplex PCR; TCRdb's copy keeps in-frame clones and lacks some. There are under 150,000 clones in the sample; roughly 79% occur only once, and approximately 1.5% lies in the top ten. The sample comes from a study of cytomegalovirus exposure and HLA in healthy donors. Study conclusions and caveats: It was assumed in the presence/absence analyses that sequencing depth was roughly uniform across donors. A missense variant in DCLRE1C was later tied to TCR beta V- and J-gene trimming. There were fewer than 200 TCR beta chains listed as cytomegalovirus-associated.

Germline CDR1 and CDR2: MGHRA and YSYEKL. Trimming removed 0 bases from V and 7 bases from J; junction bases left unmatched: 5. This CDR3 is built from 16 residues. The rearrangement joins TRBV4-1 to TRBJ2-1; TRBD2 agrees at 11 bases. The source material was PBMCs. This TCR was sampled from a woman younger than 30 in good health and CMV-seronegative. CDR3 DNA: TGCGCCAGCAGCCAAGAGGGACTAGCGGTGGGGAATGAGCAGTTCTTC. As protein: CASSQEGLAVGNEQFF.